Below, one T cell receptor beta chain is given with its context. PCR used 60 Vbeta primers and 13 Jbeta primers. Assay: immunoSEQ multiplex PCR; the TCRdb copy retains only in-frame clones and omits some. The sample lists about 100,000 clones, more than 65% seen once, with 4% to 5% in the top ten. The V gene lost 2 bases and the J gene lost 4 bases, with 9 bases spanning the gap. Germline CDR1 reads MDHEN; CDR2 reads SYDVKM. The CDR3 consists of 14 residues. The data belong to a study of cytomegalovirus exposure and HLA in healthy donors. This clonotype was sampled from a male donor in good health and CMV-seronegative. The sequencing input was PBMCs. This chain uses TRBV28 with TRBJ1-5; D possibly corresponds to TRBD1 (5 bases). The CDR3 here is CASSLGALNQPQHF. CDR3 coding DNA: TGTGCCAGCAGTTTAGGGGCCCTGAATCAGCCCCAGCATTTT.